The 4 T cell receptor beta chains presented below share a single source sample, sequenced in a study of blood T cell repertoires in COVID-19. Assay used: immunoSEQ multiplex PCR; TCRdb lists only in-frame clones, some missing. The table has around 370,000 clones, 90% seen once. Input material: peripheral blood. The origin of the receptors is a man between 18 and 29 years old with active or convalescent COVID-19.

The V and J genes are TRBV5-4 and TRBJ1-2, with unresolved D. V was trimmed by 1 base and J by 5 bases, leaving 3 bases between them. Germline values: CDR1 SGHNT, CDR2 YYREEE (reference sequence). The CDR3 runs to 11 residues. The CDR3 DNA sequence: TGTGCCAGCAGCTTGTCATATGGCTACACCTTC. Amino acid sequence: CASSLSYGYTF. Variable domain in full (rest from reference TRBV5-4 and TRBJ1-2): ETGVTQSPTHLIKTRGQQVTLRCSSQSGHNTVSWYQQALGQGPQFIFQYYREEENGRGNFPPRFSGLQFPNYSSELNVNALELDDSALYLCASSLSYGYTFGSGTRLTVV.

The rearrangement joins TRBV19 to TRBJ1-2; 9 bases match TRBD1. V gave up 5 bases and J gave up 7 bases; unmatched junction bases: 5. This CDR3 comprises 13 residues. Germline values: CDR1 LNHDA, CDR2 SQIVND (reference sequence). The CDR3 protein is CASSVRDRAGYTF. The CDR3 DNA reads TGTGCCAGTAGTGTCCGGGACAGGGCTGGCTACACCTTC.

This clone appeared a single time. This chain links TRBV2 with TRBJ1-1; 7 nucleotides agree with TRBD1. The V gene's germline CDR1 is SNHLY and CDR2 FYNNEI. The CDR3 runs 17 residues. V shed 6 bases, J shed 2 bases, and the junction held 15 bases outside the gene matches. The CDR3 spells CASSGTRDRDTNTEAFF. CDR3 DNA: TGTGCCAGCAGCGGGACCCGGGACAGAGACACTAACACTGAAGCTTTCTTT.

The genes are TRBV11-2 and TRBJ2-7; the D gene is possibly TRBD1 (6 bases). The CDR3 has 15 amino acids. The V and J ends lost 4 bases and 4 bases respectively, with 17 bases between them. Germline V gene sequence: CDR1 SGHAT, CDR2 FQNNGV. The CDR3 spells CASSSGPGAQYEQYF. The DNA for the CDR3 is TGTGCCAGCAGCTCTGGTCCAGGGGCCCAATACGAGCAGTACTTC.